What follows are 3 T cell receptor beta chains derived from one specimen sequenced in a study of regulatory T cells in long-lasting Graves disease. Time point noted: newly diagnosed GD, antithyroid drugs for less than 3 months. PBMC RNA was the source of the TCR library. iRepertoire HTBI primers and Arm-PCR of CDR3 regions built TCR beta libraries. TCRdb re-called the multiplex PCR reads with MiXCR, one entry per CDR3 protein. The repertoire consists of about 430,000 distinct CDR3 sequences, with 14% to 15% occurring once and the leading ten covering approximately 7.8%. In addition, the sample was reused for a study of T cells in Graves' hyperthyroidism and ophthalmopathy.

The specimen comprised peripheral blood mononuclear cells (PBMCs), sampled at new diagnosis, from a patient treated with antithyroid drugs. These receptors were collected from a woman between 40 and 55 years old with Graves disease.

This clonotype was observed many times. This chain uses TRBV11-2 with TRBJ2-5; 8 nucleotides line up with TRBD2. Germline V gives CDR1 SGHAT, CDR2 FQNNGV. This CDR3 is built from 16 residues. With 6 bases clipped from V and 5 bases from J, the junction kept 14 bases outside the gene matches. The CDR3 DNA reads TGTGCCAGCAGTTCACTCAGACCGGGAGGGGTTGAGACCCAGTACTTC. Encoded protein: CASSSLRPGGVETQYF.

Remarks on this clonotype: A much more abundant neighbour one base away suggests this may be a read error. The chain couples TRBV7-8 to TRBJ2-1, with 8 bases aligning to TRBD2. Per germline, CDR1 SGHVS and CDR2 FQNEAQ. This CDR3 has 15 residues. The CDR3 reads CACSYGTSSYNEQFF. DNA of the CDR3: TGTGCCTGCAGCTATGGGACTAGCTCCTACAATGAGCAGTTCTTC. Using reference TRBV7-8 and TRBJ2-1 for the parts outside the CDR3, the full variable domain is GAGVSQSPRYKVAKRGQDVALRCDPISGHVSLFWYQQALGQGPEFLTYFQNEAQLDKSGLPSDRFFAERPEGSVSTLKIQRTQQEDSAVYLCACSYGTSSYNEQFFGPGTRLTVL.

There are a few counts of this clonotype. The chain has TRBV5-1 and TRBJ2-1, with TRBD2 identical over 7 bases. CDR1 is SGHRS and CDR2 is YFSETQ in the germline V gene. There are 15 residues in the CDR3. The V gene end was trimmed by 0 bases and the J gene end by 7 bases; junction bases not matched to a gene: 7. CDR3 protein: CASSLGGGSRNEQFF. The CDR3 coding sequence is TGCGCCAGCAGCTTGGGTGGCGGGAGTCGAAATGAGCAGTTCTTC. The full variable domain, with the rest looked up from reference TRBV5-1 and TRBJ2-1, is KAGVTQTPRYLIKTRGQQVTLSCSPISGHRSVSWYQQTPGQGLQFLFEYFSETQRNKGNFPGRFSGRQFSNSRSEMNVSTLELGDSALYLCASSLGGGSRNEQFFGPGTRLTVL.